This TCR beta chain was sequenced in a study of blood T cell repertoires in COVID-19. Study-level background: Sites across the United States, Italy and Spain contributed samples from acute and convalescent COVID-19. In each case, the material was cDNA or gDNA derived from T cells, B-cell-depleted T cells, or PBMCs.

Profiled with immunoSEQ multiplex PCR; TCRdb holds only in-frame clones, not every one. The sample has 100,000 to 120,000 clones; 60% to 80% are singletons. The CDR3 runs 14 residues. V dropped 5 bases and J dropped 1 base, with 11 bases sitting between them. Germline V lookup: CDR1 SGHTA, CDR2 FQGNSA. The clonotype was recovered from a woman older than 75 with active or convalescent COVID-19. The sequencing input was peripheral blood. The V and J genes are TRBV7-2 and TRBJ1-1; no clear D. CDR3 sequence: CASSPVGKNTEAFF. In DNA form, the CDR3 reads TGTGCCAGCAGCCCCGTGGGCAAGAACACTGAAGCTTTCTTT.